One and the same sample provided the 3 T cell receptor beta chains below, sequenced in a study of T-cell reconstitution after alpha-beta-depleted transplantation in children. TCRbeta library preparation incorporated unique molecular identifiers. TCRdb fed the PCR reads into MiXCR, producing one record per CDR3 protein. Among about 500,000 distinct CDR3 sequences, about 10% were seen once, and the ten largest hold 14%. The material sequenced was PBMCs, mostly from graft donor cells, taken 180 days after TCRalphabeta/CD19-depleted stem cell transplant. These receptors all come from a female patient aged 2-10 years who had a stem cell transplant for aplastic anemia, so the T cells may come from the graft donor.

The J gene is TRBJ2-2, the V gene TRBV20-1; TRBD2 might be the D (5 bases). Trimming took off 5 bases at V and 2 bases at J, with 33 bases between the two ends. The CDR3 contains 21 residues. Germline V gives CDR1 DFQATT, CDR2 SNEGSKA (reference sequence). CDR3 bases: TGCAGTGCTCTCCTATTGGGTTTTTCTACAAGAAGCGGACTTAACACCGGGGAGCTGTTTTTT. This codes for CSALLLGFSTRSGLNTGELFF.

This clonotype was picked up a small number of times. The CDR3 DNA reads TGCGCCAGCAGCCTAGGGAGGAGGACTGTAGAAGCTTTCTTT. Translation: CASSLGRRTVEAFF. The chain joins TRBV4-3 to TRBJ1-1; D gene ambiguous. The CDR3 loop spans 14 amino acids. CDR1 and CDR2 from the germline V gene are LGHNA and YSLEER. The V gene lost 4 bases and the J gene lost 8 bases, with 17 bases spanning the gap.

The DNA for the CDR3 is TGTGCCACCAGTGATTCAGGGGTAGGCACTGAAGCTTTCTTT. Translation gives CATSDSGVGTEAFF. The chain recombines TRBV24-1 with TRBJ1-1, with D maybe TRBD1 (6 bases). Germline lookup yields CDR1 KGHDR and CDR2 SFDVKD. V shed 2 bases and J shed 4 bases, with 10 bases lying between them. The length of the CDR3 is 14 residues.